This is a list of T cell receptor beta chains from one sample in a study of OX40 agonist ivuxolimab in advanced cancers. Produced via immunoSEQ multiplex PCR; TCRdb's table is partial and in-frame only. There are about 44,000 clones in the sample; approximately 91% occur only once, and about 28% lies in the top ten. The source material was CD4+ or CD8+ T cells sorted from blood, sampled in a trial of the OX40 agonist ivuxolimab. The receptor set was obtained from an adult with an advanced solid tumor such as melanoma, head and neck, liver or kidney cancer. The CDR3 runs from the conserved cysteine through the conserved F or W. The order of the fields is CDR3 protein, CDR3 DNA, V gene, clone size, J gene, D gene. The D gene is left open where the match is weak. Not every row has a clone size; where given, it reads once, few, many or a size class.

CASSSAASGRAYEQYF | TGTGCCAGCAGCTCAGCAGCTAGCGGGAGGGCGTACGAGCAGTACTTC | TRBV5-6 | - | TRBJ2-7 | TRBD2
CASSVGASGRKTQYF | TGTGCCAGCAGCGTAGGGGCTAGCGGGAGAAAGACCCAGTACTTC | TRBV9 | - | TRBJ2-5 | TRBD2
CASSLAQGWGQPQHF | TGTGCCAGCAGCTTAGCCCAGGGTTGGGGACAGCCCCAGCATTTT | TRBV11-2 | - | TRBJ1-5 | -
CSEDREETSGIYEQYF | TGCAGCGAGGACAGGGAAGAGACTAGCGGTATCTACGAGCAGTACTTC | TRBV29-1 | - | TRBJ2-7 | -
CASSQSPETGANVLTF | TGCGCCAGCAGCCAAAGCCCAGAGACTGGGGCCAACGTCCTGACTTTC | TRBV4-3 | - | TRBJ2-6 | -
CASTEVAGNTIYF | TGTGCCAGCACCGAGGTTGCTGGAAACACCATATATTTT | TRBV28 | - | TRBJ1-3 | -
CASIEGFSGNTIYF | TGTGCCAGCATCGAGGGGTTCTCTGGAAACACCATATATTTT | TRBV6-6 | once | TRBJ1-3 | -
CASSLDEQFF | TGTGCCAGCAGCCTCGATGAGCAGTTCTTC | TRBV7-9 | - | TRBJ2-1 | -
CASTPSGYRTDTQYF | TGTGCCAGCACCCCAAGCGGGTATCGCACAGATACGCAGTATTTT | TRBV6-5 | - | TRBJ2-3 | -
CASSARGAELVETQYF | TGCGCCAGCAGCGCTCGAGGGGCAGAGTTAGTAGAGACCCAGTACTTC | TRBV4-1 | - | TRBJ2-5 | -
CASSPGLAGVSSEQYF | TGTGCCAGCAGCCCCGGACTAGCGGGAGTTTCAAGCGAGCAGTACTTC | TRBV7-6 | - | TRBJ2-7 | TRBD2
CASTLGRGTGPQHF | TGTGCCAGCACCTTGGGCAGGGGGACAGGGCCCCAGCATTTT | TRBV27 | - | TRBJ1-5 | TRBD1
CASSWGERETQYF | TGTGCCAGCAGCTGGGGGGAGCGCGAGACCCAGTACTTC | TRBV7-6 | - | TRBJ2-5 | -
CASSLDRGNEQYF | TGTGCCAGCAGTCTTGACAGGGGAAACGAGCAGTACTTC | TRBV6-5 | - | TRBJ2-7 | TRBD1
CASSFRGRHTDTQYF | TGCGCCAGCAGCTTCCGCGGGAGGCACACAGATACGCAGTATTTT | TRBV5-1 | once | TRBJ2-3 | TRBD2
CASSLPGDEQYF | TGTGCCAGCAGCCTCCCAGGGGACGAGCAGTACTTC | TRBV6-6 | - | TRBJ2-7 | -
CASSGVAGVSYNEQFF | TGTGCCAGCAGTGGGGTAGCGGGAGTCTCCTACAATGAGCAGTTCTTC | TRBV27 | - | TRBJ2-1 | TRBD2
CASSSRLESTDTQYF | TGTGCCAGCAGCTCCAGACTAGAGAGCACAGATACGCAGTATTTT | TRBV13 | - | TRBJ2-3 | -
CASSPWGSVAGSPEQFF | TGTGCCAGCAGCCCTTGGGGGTCGGTAGCGGGAAGCCCCGAGCAGTTCTTC | TRBV5-5 | - | TRBJ2-1 | TRBD2
CASSPGQGAQEQYF | TGTGCCAGCTCCCCGGGACAGGGGGCGCAGGAGCAGTACTTC | TRBV27 | - | TRBJ2-7 | TRBD1
CASSFGPATGELFF | TGCGCCAGCTCCTTCGGCCCAGCCACCGGGGAGCTGTTTTTT | TRBV10-1 | - | TRBJ2-2 | -
CASSSQGEIENEQYF | TGTGCCAGCAGTTCTCAGGGGGAGATTGAGAACGAGCAGTACTTC | TRBV27 | - | TRBJ2-7 | TRBD1
CASSEGTDKEETQYF | TGTGCTAGCAGCGAAGGGACAGACAAAGAGGAGACCCAGTACTTC | TRBV7-7 | - | TRBJ2-5 | TRBD1
CASSPVRGSNQPQHF | TGTGCCAGTAGTCCTGTTAGGGGGAGCAATCAGCCCCAGCATTTT | TRBV19 | - | TRBJ1-5 | -
CASKTGTGELFF | TGTGCCAGCAAGACAGGGACCGGGGAGCTGTTTTTT | TRBV2 | - | TRBJ2-2 | TRBD1
CASSFGTSGSNEQFF | TGTGCCAGCAGCTTCGGGACTAGCGGGAGCAATGAGCAGTTCTTC | TRBV7-3 | once | TRBJ2-1 | TRBD2
CASSLEWQEQETQYF | TGTGCCAGCAGCTTAGAGTGGCAGGAGCAAGAGACCCAGTACTTC | TRBV7-6 | - | TRBJ2-5 | -
CASSYAGEKNTEAFF | TGTGCCAGCAGTTATGCGGGAGAAAAGAACACTGAAGCTTTCTTT | TRBV6-5 | - | TRBJ1-1 | -
CASSVGPNTDTQYF | TGTGCCAGCAGTGTGGGACCGAACACAGATACGCAGTATTTT | TRBV6-1 | - | TRBJ2-3 | -
CATSTGVEAFF | TGTGCCACCTCGACAGGGGTTGAAGCTTTCTTT | TRBV19 | - | TRBJ1-1 | TRBD1
CASSLSRLADTQYF | TGTGCCAGCAGCTTAAGTCGATTGGCAGATACGCAGTATTTT | TRBV11-1 | - | TRBJ2-3 | -
CASSFNWDRAPLGQPQHF | TGTGCCAGCAGTTTTAATTGGGACAGGGCGCCCCTGGGTCAGCCCCAGCATTTT | TRBV28 | - | TRBJ1-5 | TRBD1
CASSFTRDTDTQYF | TGCGCCAGCAGCTTTACTAGGGACACAGATACGCAGTATTTT | TRBV5-1 | - | TRBJ2-3 | -
CASSQETSGRPGELFF | TGTGCCAGCAGCCAAGAAACTAGCGGGAGACCCGGGGAGCTGTTTTTT | TRBV14 | - | TRBJ2-2 | TRBD2
CASSYKGKTGELFF | TGTGCCAGCAGTTACAAGGGTAAAACCGGGGAGCTGTTTTTT | TRBV27 | - | TRBJ2-2 | -
CASSASNSRGKFF | TGTGCCAGCAGTGCATCTAACTCAAGGGGCAAGTTCTTC | TRBV25-1 | - | TRBJ2-1 | -
CATFKGQGGTDTQYF | TGTGCCACCTTCAAGGGACAGGGTGGCACAGATACGCAGTATTTT | TRBV2 | - | TRBJ2-3 | TRBD1
CASSQGTGATEAFF | TGCGCCAGCAGCCAGGGGACAGGGGCTACTGAAGCTTTCTTT | TRBV4-3 | medium-sized | TRBJ1-1 | TRBD1
CASSAGGNQPQHF | TGCGCCAGCAGTGCGGGGGGCAATCAGCCCCAGCATTTT | TRBV10-2 | - | TRBJ1-5 | -
CASSVGGSMAGELFF | TGTGCCAGCAGCGTAGGAGGGAGTATGGCCGGGGAGCTGTTTTTT | TRBV9 | - | TRBJ2-2 | -